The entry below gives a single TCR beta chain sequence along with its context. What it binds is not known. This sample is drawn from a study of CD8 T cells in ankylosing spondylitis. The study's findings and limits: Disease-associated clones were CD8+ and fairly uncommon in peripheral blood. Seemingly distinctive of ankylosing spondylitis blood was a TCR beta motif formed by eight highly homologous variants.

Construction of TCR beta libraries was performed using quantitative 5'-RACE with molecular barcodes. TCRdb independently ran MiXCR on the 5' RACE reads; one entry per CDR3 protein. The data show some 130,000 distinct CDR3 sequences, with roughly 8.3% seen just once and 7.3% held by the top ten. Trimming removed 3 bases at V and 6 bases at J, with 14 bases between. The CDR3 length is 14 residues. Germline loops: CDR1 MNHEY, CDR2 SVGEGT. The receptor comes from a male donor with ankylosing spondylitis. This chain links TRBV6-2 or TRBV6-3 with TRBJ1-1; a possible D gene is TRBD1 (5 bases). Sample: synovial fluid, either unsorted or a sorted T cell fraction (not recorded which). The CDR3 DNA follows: TGTGCCAGCAGTTATCTTACAGCGGGGGCTGAAGCTTTCTTT. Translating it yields CASSYLTAGAEAFF.